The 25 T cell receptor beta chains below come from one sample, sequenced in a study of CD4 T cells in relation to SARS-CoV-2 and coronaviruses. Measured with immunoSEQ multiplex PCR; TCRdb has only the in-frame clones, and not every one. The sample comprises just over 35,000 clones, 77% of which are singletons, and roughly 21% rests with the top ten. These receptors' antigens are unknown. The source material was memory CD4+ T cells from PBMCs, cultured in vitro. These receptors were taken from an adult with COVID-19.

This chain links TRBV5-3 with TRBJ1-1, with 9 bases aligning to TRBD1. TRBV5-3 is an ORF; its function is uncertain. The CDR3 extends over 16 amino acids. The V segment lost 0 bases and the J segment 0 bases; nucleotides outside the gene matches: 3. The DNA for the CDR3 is TGTGCCAGAAGCTTGGGACAGGGGGTTTTGAACACTGAAGCTTTCTTT. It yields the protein CARSLGQGVLNTEAFF.

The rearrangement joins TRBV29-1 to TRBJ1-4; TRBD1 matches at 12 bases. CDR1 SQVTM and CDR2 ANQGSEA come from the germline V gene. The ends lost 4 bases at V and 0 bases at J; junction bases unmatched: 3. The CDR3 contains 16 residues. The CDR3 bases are TGCAGCGTTGGGGGACAGGGGGCTGCAACTAATGAAAAACTGTTTTTT. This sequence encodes CSVGGQGAATNEKLFF.

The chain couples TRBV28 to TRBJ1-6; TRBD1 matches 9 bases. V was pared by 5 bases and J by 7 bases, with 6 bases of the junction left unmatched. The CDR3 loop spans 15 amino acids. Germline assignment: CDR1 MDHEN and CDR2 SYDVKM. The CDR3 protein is CASSVRDRDNSPLHF. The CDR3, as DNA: TGTGCCAGCAGTGTCCGGGACAGGGACAATTCACCCCTCCACTTT.

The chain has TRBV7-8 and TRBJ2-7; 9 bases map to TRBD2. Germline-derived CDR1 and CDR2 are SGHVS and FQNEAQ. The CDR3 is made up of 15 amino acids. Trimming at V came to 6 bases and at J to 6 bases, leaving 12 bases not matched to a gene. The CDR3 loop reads CASSQTGGRASEQYF. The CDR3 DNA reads TGTGCCAGCAGTCAGACGGGCGGGAGGGCCTCCGAGCAGTACTTC.

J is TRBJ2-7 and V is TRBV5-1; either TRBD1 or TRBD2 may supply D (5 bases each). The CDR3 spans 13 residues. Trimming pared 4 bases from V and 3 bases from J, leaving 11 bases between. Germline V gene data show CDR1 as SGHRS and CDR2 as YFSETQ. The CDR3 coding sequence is TGCGCCAGCAGCACCTGGGACGGCTACGAGCAGTACTTC. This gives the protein CASSTWDGYEQYF.

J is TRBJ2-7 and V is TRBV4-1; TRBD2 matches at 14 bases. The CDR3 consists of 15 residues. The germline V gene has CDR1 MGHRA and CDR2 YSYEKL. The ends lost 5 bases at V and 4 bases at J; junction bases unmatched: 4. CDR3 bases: TGCGCCAGCAGCTGGGGACTAGCGGGAGATTACGAGCAGTACTTC. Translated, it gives CASSWGLAGDYEQYF.

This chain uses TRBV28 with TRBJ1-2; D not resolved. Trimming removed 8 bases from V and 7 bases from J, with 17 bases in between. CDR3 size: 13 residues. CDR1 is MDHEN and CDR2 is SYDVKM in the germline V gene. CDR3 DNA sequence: TGTGCCAGCGCGGATACGCGACGGACTGGCTACACCTTC. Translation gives CASADTRRTGYTF.

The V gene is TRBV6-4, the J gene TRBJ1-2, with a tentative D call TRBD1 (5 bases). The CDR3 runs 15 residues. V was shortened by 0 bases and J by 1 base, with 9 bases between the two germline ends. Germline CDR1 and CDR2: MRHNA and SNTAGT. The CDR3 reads CASSDSGDVNYGYTF. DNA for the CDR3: TGTGCCAGCAGTGACTCGGGGGATGTTAACTATGGCTACACCTTC.

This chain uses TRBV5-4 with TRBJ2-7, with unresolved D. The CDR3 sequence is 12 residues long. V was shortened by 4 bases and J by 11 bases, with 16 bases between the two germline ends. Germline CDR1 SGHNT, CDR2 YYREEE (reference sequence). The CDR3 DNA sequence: TGTGCCAGCAGCAAGCCAAGGGAAAGAAAGTACTTC. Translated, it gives CASSKPRERKYF.

Written as DNA, the CDR3 is TGTGCCATCAGTGGCGACGGCGGGAGCCGTAACACCGGGGAGCTGTTTTTT. Its protein product is CAISGDGGSRNTGELFF. The rearrangement links TRBV10-3 to TRBJ2-2, with 7 bases lining up with TRBD2. V was clipped by 4 bases and J by 2 bases; unmatched bases: 10. The CDR3 has 17 amino acids. The V gene's germline CDR1 is ENHRY and CDR2 SYGVKD.

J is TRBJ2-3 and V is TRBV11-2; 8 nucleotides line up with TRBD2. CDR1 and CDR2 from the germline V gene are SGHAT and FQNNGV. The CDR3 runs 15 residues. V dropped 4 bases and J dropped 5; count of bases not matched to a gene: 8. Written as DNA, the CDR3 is TGTGCCAGCAGCTCGCTAGCGGGCGGCAGAGATACGCAGTATTTT. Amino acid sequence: CASSSLAGGRDTQYF.

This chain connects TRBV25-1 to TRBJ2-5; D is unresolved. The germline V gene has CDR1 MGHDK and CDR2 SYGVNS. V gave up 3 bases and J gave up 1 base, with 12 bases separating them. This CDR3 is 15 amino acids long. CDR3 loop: CASSDPYNGQETQYF. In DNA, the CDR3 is TGTGCCAGCAGTGATCCATACAACGGCCAAGAGACCCAGTACTTC.

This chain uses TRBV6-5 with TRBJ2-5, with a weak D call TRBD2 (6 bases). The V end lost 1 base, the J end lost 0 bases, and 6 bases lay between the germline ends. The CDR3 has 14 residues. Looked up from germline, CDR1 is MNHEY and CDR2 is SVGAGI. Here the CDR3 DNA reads TGTGCCAGCAGTTACTGGGGGGACCAAGAGACCCAGTACTTC. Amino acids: CASSYWGDQETQYF.

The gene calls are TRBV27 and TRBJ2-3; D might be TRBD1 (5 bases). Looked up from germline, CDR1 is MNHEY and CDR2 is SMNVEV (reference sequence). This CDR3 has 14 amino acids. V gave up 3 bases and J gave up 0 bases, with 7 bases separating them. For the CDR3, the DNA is TGTGCCAGCAGTTTTCAGGGTAGCACAGATACGCAGTATTTT. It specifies CASSFQGSTDTQYF.

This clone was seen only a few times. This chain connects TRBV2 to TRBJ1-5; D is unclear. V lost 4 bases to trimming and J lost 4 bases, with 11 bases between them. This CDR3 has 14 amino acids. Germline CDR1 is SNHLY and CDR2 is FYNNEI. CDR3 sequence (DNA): TGTGCCAGCAGTGGACCGGGATTTAATCAGCCCCAGCATTTT. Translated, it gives CASSGPGFNQPQHF.

The CDR3 sequence: CSATQGNEQYF. CDR3 nucleotide sequence: TGCAGTGCTACACAGGGTAACGAGCAGTACTTC. This chain joins TRBV20-1 and TRBJ2-7, with D maybe TRBD1 (6 bases). V shed 4 bases and J shed 5 bases, with 9 bases lying between them. The CDR3 covers 11 residues. Germline loops: CDR1 DFQATT, CDR2 SNEGSKA (reference sequence).

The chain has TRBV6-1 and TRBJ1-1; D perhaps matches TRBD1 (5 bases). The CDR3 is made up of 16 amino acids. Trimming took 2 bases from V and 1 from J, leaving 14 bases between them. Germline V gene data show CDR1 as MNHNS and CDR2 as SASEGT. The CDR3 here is CASSERWDSRNTEAFF. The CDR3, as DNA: TGTGCCAGCAGTGAACGATGGGACTCTAGGAACACTGAAGCTTTCTTT.

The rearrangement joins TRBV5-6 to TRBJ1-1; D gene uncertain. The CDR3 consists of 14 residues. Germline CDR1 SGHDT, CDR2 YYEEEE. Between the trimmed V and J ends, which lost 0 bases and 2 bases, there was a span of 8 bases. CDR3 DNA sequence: TGTGCCAGCAGCTTGGAGGTCCTAAACACTGAAGCTTTCTTT. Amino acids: CASSLEVLNTEAFF.

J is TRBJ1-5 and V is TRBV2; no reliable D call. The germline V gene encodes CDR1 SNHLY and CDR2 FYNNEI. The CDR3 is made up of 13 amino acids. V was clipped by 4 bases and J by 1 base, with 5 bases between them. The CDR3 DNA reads TGTGCCAGCAGTGTTGAGAGCAATCAGCCCCAGCATTTT. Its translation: CASSVESNQPQHF. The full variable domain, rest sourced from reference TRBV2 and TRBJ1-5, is EPEVTQTPSHQVTQMGQEVILRCVPISNHLYFYWYRQILGQKVEFLVSFYNNEISEKSEIFDDQFSVERPDGSNFTLKIRSTKLEDSAMYFCASSVESNQPQHFGDGTRLSIL.

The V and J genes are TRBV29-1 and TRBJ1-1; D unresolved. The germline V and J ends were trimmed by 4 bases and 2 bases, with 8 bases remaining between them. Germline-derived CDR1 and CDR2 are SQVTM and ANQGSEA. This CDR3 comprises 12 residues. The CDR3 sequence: CSVVASNTEAFF. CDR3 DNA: TGCAGCGTTGTCGCCTCTAACACTGAAGCTTTCTTT. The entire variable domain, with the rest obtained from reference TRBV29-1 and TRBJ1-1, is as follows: SAVISQKPSRDICQRGTSLTIQCQVDSQVTMMFWYRQQPGQSLTLIATANQGSEATYESGFVIDKFPISRPNLTFSTLTVSNMSPEDSSIYLCSVVASNTEAFFGQGTRLTVV.

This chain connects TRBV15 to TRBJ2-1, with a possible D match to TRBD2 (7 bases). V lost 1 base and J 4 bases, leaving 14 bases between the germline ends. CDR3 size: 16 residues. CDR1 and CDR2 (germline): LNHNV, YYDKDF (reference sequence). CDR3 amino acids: CATSRGGGGNYNEQFF. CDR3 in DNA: TGTGCCACCAGCAGAGGAGGCGGGGGCAATTACAATGAGCAGTTCTTC. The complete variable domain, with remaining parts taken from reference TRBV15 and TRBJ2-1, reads DAMVIQNPRYQVTQFGKPVTLSCSQTLNHNVMYWYQQKSSQAPKLLFHYYDKDFNNEADTPDNFQSRRPNTSFCFLDIRSPGLGDTAMYLCATSRGGGGNYNEQFFGPGTRLTVL.

CDR3 DNA: TGCAGTGCTAGTTCACCGGCCGGGACACGATTTAGCAATCAGCCCCAGCATTTT. This encodes CSASSPAGTRFSNQPQHF. V gene TRBV20-1 combines with J gene TRBJ1-5; maybe TRBD1 (6 bases). From germline, CDR1 is DFQATT and CDR2 SNEGSKA (reference sequence). Trimming pared 3 bases from V and 0 bases from J, leaving 21 bases between. The CDR3 totals 18 residues.

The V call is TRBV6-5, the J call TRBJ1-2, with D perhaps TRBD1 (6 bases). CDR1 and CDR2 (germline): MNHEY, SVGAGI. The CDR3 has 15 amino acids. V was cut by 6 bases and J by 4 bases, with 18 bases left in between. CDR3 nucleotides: TGTGCCAGCAGGACAAGCGACAGGATCGGCTATGGCTACACCTTC. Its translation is CASRTSDRIGYGYTF.

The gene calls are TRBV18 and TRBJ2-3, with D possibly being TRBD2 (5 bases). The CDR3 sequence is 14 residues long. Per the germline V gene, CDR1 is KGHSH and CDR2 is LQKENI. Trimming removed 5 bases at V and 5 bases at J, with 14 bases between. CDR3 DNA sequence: TGTGCCAGCTCAGGACCCGCGGGTGGAGATACGCAGTATTTT. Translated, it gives CASSGPAGGDTQYF.

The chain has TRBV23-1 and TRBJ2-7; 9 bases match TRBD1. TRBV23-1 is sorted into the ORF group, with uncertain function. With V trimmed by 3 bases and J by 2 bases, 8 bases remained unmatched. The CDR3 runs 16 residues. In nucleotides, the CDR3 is TGCGCCAGCAGTCACCTTGGACAGGGGTTCCCCTACGAGCAGTACTTC. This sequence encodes CASSHLGQGFPYEQYF.